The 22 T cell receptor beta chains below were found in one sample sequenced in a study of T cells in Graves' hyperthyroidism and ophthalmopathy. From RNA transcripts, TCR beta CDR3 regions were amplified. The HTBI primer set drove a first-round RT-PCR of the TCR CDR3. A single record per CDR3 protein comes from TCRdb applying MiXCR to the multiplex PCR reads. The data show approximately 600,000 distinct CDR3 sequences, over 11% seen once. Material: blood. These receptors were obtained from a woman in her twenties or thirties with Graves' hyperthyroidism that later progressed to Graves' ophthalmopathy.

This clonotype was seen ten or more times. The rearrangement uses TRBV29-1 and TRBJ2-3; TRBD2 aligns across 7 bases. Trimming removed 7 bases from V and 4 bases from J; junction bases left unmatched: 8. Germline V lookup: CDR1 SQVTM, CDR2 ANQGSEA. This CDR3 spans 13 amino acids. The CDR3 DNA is TGCAGCGCGGAGGGCGGGAGTCCAGATACGCAGTATTTT. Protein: CSAEGGSPDTQYF.

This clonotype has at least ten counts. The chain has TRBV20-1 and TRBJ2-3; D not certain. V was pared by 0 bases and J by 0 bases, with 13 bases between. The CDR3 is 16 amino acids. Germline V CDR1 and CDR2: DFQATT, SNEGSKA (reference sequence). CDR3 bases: TGCAGTGCTAGAGATTCAAGCGCAGCTAGCACAGATACGCAGTATTTT. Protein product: CSARDSSAASTDTQYF.

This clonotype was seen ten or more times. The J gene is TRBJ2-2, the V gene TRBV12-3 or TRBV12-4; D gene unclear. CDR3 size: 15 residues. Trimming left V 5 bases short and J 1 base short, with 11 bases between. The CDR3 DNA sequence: TGTGCCAGCAGTATCATTACAGTGAACACCGGGGAGCTGTTTTTT. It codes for CASSIITVNTGELFF.

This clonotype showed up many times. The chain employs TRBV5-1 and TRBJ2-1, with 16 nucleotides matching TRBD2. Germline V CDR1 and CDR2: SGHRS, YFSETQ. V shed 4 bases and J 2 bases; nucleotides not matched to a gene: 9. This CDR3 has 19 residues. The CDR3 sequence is CASSPGTSGRAPTYNEQFF. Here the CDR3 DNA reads TGCGCCAGCAGCCCCGGGACTAGCGGGAGGGCCCCGACCTACAATGAGCAGTTCTTC.

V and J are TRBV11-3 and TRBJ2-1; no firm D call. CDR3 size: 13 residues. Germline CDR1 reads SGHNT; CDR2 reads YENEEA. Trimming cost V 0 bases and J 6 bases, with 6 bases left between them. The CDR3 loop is CASSLEWRNEQFF. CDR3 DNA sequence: TGTGCCAGCAGCTTAGAATGGCGCAATGAGCAGTTCTTC.

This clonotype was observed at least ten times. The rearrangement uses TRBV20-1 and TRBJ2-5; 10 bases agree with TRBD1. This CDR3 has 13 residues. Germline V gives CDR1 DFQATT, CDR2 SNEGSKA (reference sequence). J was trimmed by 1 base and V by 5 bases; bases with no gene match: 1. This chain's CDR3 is CSARTGGQETQYF. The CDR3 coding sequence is TGCAGTGCTCGGACAGGGGGCCAAGAGACCCAGTACTTC.

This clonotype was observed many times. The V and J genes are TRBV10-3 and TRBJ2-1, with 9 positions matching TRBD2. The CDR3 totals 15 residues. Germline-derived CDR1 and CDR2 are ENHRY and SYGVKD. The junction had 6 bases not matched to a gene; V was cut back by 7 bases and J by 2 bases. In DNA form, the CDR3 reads TGTGCCATCATCCCGGGGACTAGCACCTACAATGAGCAGTTCTTC. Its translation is CAIIPGTSTYNEQFF.

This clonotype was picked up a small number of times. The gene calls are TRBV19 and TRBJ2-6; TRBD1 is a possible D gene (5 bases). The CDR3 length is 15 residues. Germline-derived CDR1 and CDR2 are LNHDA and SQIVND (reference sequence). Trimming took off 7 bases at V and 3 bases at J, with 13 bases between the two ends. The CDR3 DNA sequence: TGTGCCAGTACGGCAGGGATTAGTGGGGCCAACGTCCTGACTTTC. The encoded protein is CASTAGISGANVLTF.

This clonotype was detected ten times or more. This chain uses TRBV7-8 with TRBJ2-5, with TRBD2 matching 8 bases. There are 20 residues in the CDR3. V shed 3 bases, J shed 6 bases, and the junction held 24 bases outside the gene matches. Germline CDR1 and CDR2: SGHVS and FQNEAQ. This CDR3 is CASSFSGASGPDRTGKTQYF. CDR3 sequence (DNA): TGTGCCAGCAGCTTTTCCGGAGCTAGCGGGCCCGACCGCACGGGCAAGACCCAGTACTTC.

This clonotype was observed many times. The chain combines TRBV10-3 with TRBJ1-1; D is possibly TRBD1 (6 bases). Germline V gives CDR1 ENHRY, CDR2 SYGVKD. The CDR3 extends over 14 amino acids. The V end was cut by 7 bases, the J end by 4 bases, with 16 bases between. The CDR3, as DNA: TGTGCCATCACTGAAGGGGGGGGGGCCACTGAAGCTTTCTTT. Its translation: CAITEGGGATEAFF.

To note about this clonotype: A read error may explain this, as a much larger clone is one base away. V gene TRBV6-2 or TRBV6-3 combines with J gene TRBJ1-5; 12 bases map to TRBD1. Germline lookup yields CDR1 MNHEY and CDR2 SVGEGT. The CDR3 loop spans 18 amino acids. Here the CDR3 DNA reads TGTGCCAGCAGTTTAACGGGACAGGGGGCAACTAGCAATCAGCCCCGGCATTTT. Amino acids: CASSLTGQGATSNQPRHF.

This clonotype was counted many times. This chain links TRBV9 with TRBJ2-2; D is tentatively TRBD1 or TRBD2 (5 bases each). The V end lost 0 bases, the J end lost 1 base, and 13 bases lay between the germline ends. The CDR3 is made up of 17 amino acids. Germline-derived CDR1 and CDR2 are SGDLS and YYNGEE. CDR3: CASSVVLGPLNTGELFF. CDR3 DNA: TGTGCCAGCAGCGTAGTCCTGGGACCTTTGAACACCGGGGAGCTGTTTTTT.

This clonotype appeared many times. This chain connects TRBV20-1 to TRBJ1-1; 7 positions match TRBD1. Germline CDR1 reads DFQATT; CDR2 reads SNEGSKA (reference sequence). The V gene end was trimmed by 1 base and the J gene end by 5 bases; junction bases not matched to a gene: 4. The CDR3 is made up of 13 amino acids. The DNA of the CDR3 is TGCAGTGCTAGAGTTGACAGGGCGACTGAAGCTTTCTTT. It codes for CSARVDRATEAFF.

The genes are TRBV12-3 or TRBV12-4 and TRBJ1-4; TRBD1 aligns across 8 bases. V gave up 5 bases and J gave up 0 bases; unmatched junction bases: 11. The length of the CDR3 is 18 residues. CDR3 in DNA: TGTGCCAGCAGTCCCTCCGACAGGGGACGTGCAACTAATGAAAAACTGTTTTTT. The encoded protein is CASSPSDRGRATNEKLFF.

The CDR3 DNA reads TGTGCCAGCAGCGATAGTGGACAGCGGGAGACCCAGTACTTC. Protein: CASSDSGQRETQYF. The V and J genes are TRBV9 and TRBJ2-5; maybe TRBD1 (6 bases). The V end lost 3 bases, the J end lost 5 bases, and 14 bases lay between the germline ends. This CDR3 region has 14 residues. Germline-derived CDR1 and CDR2 are SGDLS and YYNGEE.

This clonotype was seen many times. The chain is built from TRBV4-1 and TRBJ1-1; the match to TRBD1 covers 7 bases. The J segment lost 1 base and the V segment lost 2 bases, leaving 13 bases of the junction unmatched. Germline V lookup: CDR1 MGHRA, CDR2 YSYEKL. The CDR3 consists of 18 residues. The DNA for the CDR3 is TGCGCCAGCAGCCAAACCTTGGACAGGTACGTGGCGAACACTGAAGCTTTCTTT. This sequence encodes CASSQTLDRYVANTEAFF.

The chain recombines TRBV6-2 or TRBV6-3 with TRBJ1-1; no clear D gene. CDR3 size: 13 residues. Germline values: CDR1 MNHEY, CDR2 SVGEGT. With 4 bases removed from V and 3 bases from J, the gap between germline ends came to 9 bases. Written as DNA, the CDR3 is TGTGCCAGCAGTTTAGGTTCGCACACTGAAGCTTTCTTT. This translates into CASSLGSHTEAFF.

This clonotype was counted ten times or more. The CDR3 region has the DNA TGCGCCAGCAGCTTGGCCGGGGGGACTAGAAGATCGAATGAGCAGTTCTTC. Its protein product is CASSLAGGTRRSNEQFF. This chain joins TRBV5-1 and TRBJ2-1, with 8 bases fitting TRBD2. The CDR3 sequence is 17 residues long. Germline lookup yields CDR1 SGHRS and CDR2 YFSETQ. The J segment lost 7 bases and the V segment lost 0 bases, leaving 12 bases of the junction unmatched.

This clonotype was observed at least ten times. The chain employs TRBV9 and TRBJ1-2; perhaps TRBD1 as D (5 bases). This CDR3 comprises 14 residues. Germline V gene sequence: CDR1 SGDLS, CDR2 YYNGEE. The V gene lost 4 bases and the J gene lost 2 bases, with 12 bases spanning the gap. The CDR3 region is CASSPSGTNYGYTF. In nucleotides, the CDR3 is TGTGCCAGCAGCCCATCCGGGACCAACTATGGCTACACCTTC.

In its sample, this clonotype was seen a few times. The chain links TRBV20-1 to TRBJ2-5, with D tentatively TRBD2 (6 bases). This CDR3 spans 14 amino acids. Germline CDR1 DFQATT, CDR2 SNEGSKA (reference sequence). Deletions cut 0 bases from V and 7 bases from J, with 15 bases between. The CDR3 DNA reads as TGCAGTGCTAGAGATCTTGGCGGGACGGGGACCCAGTACTTC. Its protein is CSARDLGGTGTQYF.

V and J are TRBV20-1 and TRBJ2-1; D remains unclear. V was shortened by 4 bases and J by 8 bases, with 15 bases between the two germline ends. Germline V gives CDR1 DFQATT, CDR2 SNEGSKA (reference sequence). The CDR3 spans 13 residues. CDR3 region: CSATRITLDEQFF. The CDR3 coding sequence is TGCAGTGCTACTCGCATTACATTAGATGAGCAGTTCTTC.

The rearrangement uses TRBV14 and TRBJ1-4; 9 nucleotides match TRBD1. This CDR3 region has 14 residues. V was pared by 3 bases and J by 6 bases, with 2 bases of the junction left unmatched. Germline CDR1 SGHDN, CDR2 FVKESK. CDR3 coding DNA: TGTGCCAGCAGCCACCGGGACAGGGATGAAAAACTGTTTTTT. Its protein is CASSHRDRDEKLFF.